The rows below give T cell receptor beta chains drawn from one sample of a study of cytomegalovirus exposure and HLA in healthy donors. Profiled with immunoSEQ multiplex PCR; TCRdb holds only in-frame clones, not every one. Of about 79,000 clones listed, 70% to 80% are singletons. Sequenced material: PBMCs. Source of these receptors: a man between 60 and 75 years old in good health and CMV-seronegative. CDR3s include the opening cysteine and the closing phenylalanine or tryptophan. D genes are given only for firm matches. For some rows the clone size is stated as once, few or many, or as a class when expanded; others skip it.

D,V,J,size,DNA,CDR3
-,TRBV7-9,TRBJ1-3,-,TGTGCTGGTGAAGGTGGGCAGGGGCCGGACACCATATATTTT,CAGEGGQGPDTIYF
-,TRBV7-9,TRBJ2-3,-,TGTTCCAGCAGCTTAATAACAGATACGCAGTATTTT,CSSSLITDTQYF
-,TRBV7-2,TRBJ1-5,once,TGTGCCAGCAGCTTACCAAATCAGCCCCAGCATTTT,CASSLPNQPQHF
TRBD2,TRBV15,TRBJ2-3,-,TGTGCCACCAGGGAGGGCGGGGGGGAAGCAGATACGCAGTATTTT,CATREGGGEADTQYF
TRBD2,TRBV27,TRBJ2-1,-,TGTGCCAGCAGTTTAGACACCGGGACTAGCGGGAGCAATGAGCAGTTCTTC,CASSLDTGTSGSNEQFF
TRBD1,TRBV4-3,TRBJ2-7,few,TGCGCCAGCAGCCAATTGACAGGGAGCGAGCAGTACTTC,CASSQLTGSEQYF
-,TRBV10-2,TRBJ2-3,-,TGCGCCAGCAATGAAGCGGGTAGCACAGATACGCAGTATTTT,CASNEAGSTDTQYF
TRBD1,TRBV28,TRBJ2-2,few,TGTGCCAGCAGTTCGACAGGGGGGGCTACCGGGGAGCTGTTTTTT,CASSSTGGATGELFF
-,TRBV6-5,TRBJ1-1,once,TGTGCCAGCAGTTACTCGGGACATCCTAACACTGAAGCTTTCTTT,CASSYSGHPNTEAFF
TRBD2,TRBV6-1,TRBJ2-2,-,TGTGCCGGAAGCGGGAGGGCGGAAACCGGGGAGCTGTTTTTT,CAGSGRAETGELFF
-,TRBV11-2,TRBJ1-4,-,TGTGCCAGCAGCGCCGAGCCGGGAGATCCTGAAAAACTGTTTTTT,CASSAEPGDPEKLFF
-,TRBV19,TRBJ2-5,-,TGTGCCAGTAGTAAGTCACGGAGCCAAGAGACCCAGTACTTC,CASSKSRSQETQYF
TRBD1,TRBV9,TRBJ2-5,-,TGTGCCAGCAGCGTTCAGGGGGCCGGGGAGACCCAGTACTTC,CASSVQGAGETQYF
TRBD1,TRBV7-9,TRBJ1-1,few,TGTGCCAGCAGCTTAGAAGGGGACAGGGGGCTTAGGGTCACTGAAGCTTTCTTT,CASSLEGDRGLRVTEAFF
-,TRBV30,TRBJ2-5,once,TGTGCCTGGAGTGTAGGTGGGTGGGAGACCCAGTACTTC,CAWSVGGWETQYF
-,TRBV7-8,TRBJ1-1,few,TGTGCCAGCAGCCTAGTCCGACAGGATGGTGCTTTCTTT,CASSLVRQDGAFF
TRBD1,TRBV6-6,TRBJ1-5,-,TGTGCCAGCAGTAACCCGGGACAGTCTAATCAGCCCCAGCATTTT,CASSNPGQSNQPQHF
-,TRBV29-1,TRBJ1-2,few,TGCAGCGTGGACCCTACGACAGGAAATGGCTACACCTTC,CSVDPTTGNGYTF
-,TRBV15,TRBJ1-1,-,TGTGCCACCAGCCAGAGCAGAACGGAGACTGAAGCTTTCTTT,CATSQSRTETEAFF
TRBD1,TRBV7-9,TRBJ2-7,-,TGTGCCAGCAGCACAGGGGGCATCTCCTACGAGCAGTACTTC,CASSTGGISYEQYF
TRBD1,TRBV25-1,TRBJ2-7,-,TGTGCCAGCACTCGACAGGGGGCCTACGAGCAGTACTTC,CASTRQGAYEQYF
-,TRBV11-2,TRBJ2-7,-,TGTGCCAGCAGCTTATTTGGGCCGACCTACGAGCAGTACTTC,CASSLFGPTYEQYF
TRBD2,TRBV5-4,TRBJ2-7,-,TGTGCCAGCAGCCCGACTAGCGGGGCCGCCTACGAGCAGTACTTC,CASSPTSGAAYEQYF
TRBD2,TRBV28,TRBJ2-7,-,TGTGCCAGCAGTTCGCCCTCCCCAACTAGCGGTGGGTACTACGAGCAGTACTTC,CASSSPSPTSGGYYEQYF
-,TRBV20-1,TRBJ2-7,-,TGCAGTGCCAGTCCAGGGGACGAGCAGTACTTC,CSASPGDEQYF
TRBD1,TRBV2,TRBJ1-2,-,TGTGCCAGCAAAGAAAGGACAGGGGTCGGCTACACCTTC,CASKERTGVGYTF
-,TRBV6-1,TRBJ2-7,-,TGTGCCAGCATGACATCATCAACCTACGAGCAGTACTTC,CASMTSSTYEQYF
TRBD2,TRBV6-5,TRBJ2-1,-,TGTGCCAGCAGTTACTCAGGCCTAGCGGGAAGCAATGAGCAGTTCTTC,CASSYSGLAGSNEQFF
TRBD2,TRBV9,TRBJ2-1,-,TGTGCCAGCAGGGGGACTAGTCCAAATGAGCAGTTCTTC,CASRGTSPNEQFF
-,TRBV2,TRBJ1-5,-,TGTGCCAGCAGTGAAGGGGGCGGCCAGCCCCAGCATTTT,CASSEGGGQPQHF
-,TRBV4-3,TRBJ1-4,-,TGCGCCAGCAGCCAAGATTCCCGGGTTCGGGAAAAACTGTTTTTT,CASSQDSRVREKLFF
-,TRBV7-6,TRBJ2-1,-,TGTGCCAGCAGCGAACGAGGGAATGAGCAGTTCTTC,CASSERGNEQFF
-,TRBV5-6,TRBJ1-6,-,TGTGCCAGCAGCTTGGCCGGGGGTTCACCCCTCCACTTT,CASSLAGGSPLHF
TRBD1,TRBV7-9,TRBJ1-5,-,TGTGCCAGCAGCCAGGGACAGAGAAATCAGCCCCAGCATTTT,CASSQGQRNQPQHF
-,TRBV19,TRBJ1-3,few,TGTGCCAGTAGTATAGTATCCGGGGAGCCTGGAAACACCATATATTTT,CASSIVSGEPGNTIYF
TRBD2,TRBV5-4,TRBJ2-7,-,TGTGCCAGCAGCTTCCCCGGGACTAGAGTCTACGAGCAGTACTTC,CASSFPGTRVYEQYF
TRBD1,TRBV29-1,TRBJ2-7,-,TGCAGCGTCCGGGACAGACCCTACGAGCAGTACTTC,CSVRDRPYEQYF
-,TRBV2,TRBJ1-1,few,TGTGCCAGCTCTTATCCCACGCCCCGGGAGGGGAACACTGAAGCTTTCTTT,CASSYPTPREGNTEAFF
-,TRBV18,TRBJ1-3,-,TGTGCCAGCTCACCAGGGGCTTCTGGAAACACCATATATTTT,CASSPGASGNTIYF
TRBD2,TRBV7-2,TRBJ2-3,-,TGTGCCAGCAGCATTAGACTAGCGGCTAGCACAGATACGCAGTATTTT,CASSIRLAASTDTQYF
-,TRBV5-4,TRBJ2-6,-,TGTGCCAGCAGCACTTCACCGGGTGGGGCCAACGTCCTGACTTTC,CASSTSPGGANVLTF
TRBD2,TRBV29-1,TRBJ2-1,-,TGCAGCGGCGGGAGACTAGCGGGGTACAATGAGCAGTTCTTC,CSGGRLAGYNEQFF
-,TRBV11-2,TRBJ2-7,once,TGTGCCAGCAGCTTCCCGGTCGAGCAGTACTTC,CASSFPVEQYF
-,TRBV19,TRBJ2-3,-,TGTGCCAGTAGTATAAGGCCGCAGGGGGATACGCAGTATTTT,CASSIRPQGDTQYF
TRBD2,TRBV28,TRBJ2-5,-,TGTGCCAGCAGTTTGAGCGGGACCCAAGAGACCCAGTACTTC,CASSLSGTQETQYF
-,TRBV11-3,TRBJ2-1,-,TGTGCCAGCAGCCAGACCGGACAAGACAATGAGCAGTTCTTC,CASSQTGQDNEQFF
-,TRBV6-5,TRBJ2-7,-,TGTGCCAGCAGTTACTTTGTTGGCAGCTCCTACGAGCAGTACTTC,CASSYFVGSSYEQYF
-,TRBV7-8,TRBJ2-1,-,TGTGCCAGCAGCCCCTCTAGTGCCCATGAGCAGTTCTTC,CASSPSSAHEQFF
-,TRBV7-6,TRBJ2-3,-,TGTGCCAGCAGCTTGGGAGACACCACAGATACGCAGTATTTT,CASSLGDTTDTQYF
TRBD2,TRBV18,TRBJ2-2,-,TGTGCCAGCTCACCAACTAGCGGGGCCGCGAACACCGGGGAGCTGTTTTTT,CASSPTSGAANTGELFF
TRBD1,TRBV5-1,TRBJ1-1,few,TGCGCCAGCAGCTTGGTCCCGGGGGGTCAGGGGGCCGAGTCGCGCACTGAAGCTTTCTTT,CASSLVPGGQGAESRTEAFF
-,TRBV6-5,TRBJ1-4,-,TGTGCCAGCACCGACGGGGGAAAACTGTTTTTT,CASTDGGKLFF
-,TRBV6-5,TRBJ2-5,once,TGTGCCAGCAGTTACTCGGTCGGGAATCGAGAGACCCAGTACTTC,CASSYSVGNRETQYF
-,TRBV5-1,TRBJ2-1,few,TGCGCCAGCAGCTTGGAATTTAACCCGGGTGAGCAGTTCTTC,CASSLEFNPGEQFF
-,TRBV5-1,TRBJ2-6,-,TGCGCCAGCAGCTTGGCCGACTACTCTGGGGCCAACGTCCTGACTTTC,CASSLADYSGANVLTF